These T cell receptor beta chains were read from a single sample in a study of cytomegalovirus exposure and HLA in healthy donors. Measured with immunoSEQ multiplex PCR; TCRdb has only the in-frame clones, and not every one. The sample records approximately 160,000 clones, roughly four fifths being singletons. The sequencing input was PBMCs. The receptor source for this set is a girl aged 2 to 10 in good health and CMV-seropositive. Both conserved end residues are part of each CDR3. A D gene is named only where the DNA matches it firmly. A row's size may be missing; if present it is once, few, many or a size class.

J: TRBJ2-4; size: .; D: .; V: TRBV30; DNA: TGTGCCTGGGGGGGACTTATAGCCAAAAACATTCAGTACTTC; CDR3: CAWGGLIAKNIQYF
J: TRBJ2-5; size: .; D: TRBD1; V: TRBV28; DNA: TGTGCCAGCAGGGGGCCACAGGGGGAGACCCAGTACTTC; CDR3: CASRGPQGETQYF
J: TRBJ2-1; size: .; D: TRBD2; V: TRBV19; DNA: TGTGCCAGTAGTGGGAGCGGGAGGCTACTTTACAATGAGCAGTTCTTC; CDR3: CASSGSGRLLYNEQFF
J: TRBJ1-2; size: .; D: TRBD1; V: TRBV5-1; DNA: TGCGCCAGCAGCTTGTATTCGGGACAGGATAACTATGGCTACACCTTC; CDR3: CASSLYSGQDNYGYTF
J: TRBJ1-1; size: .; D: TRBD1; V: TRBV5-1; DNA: TGCGCCAGCAGCTGGGAACCGGGACAGAGCACTGAAGCTTTCTTT; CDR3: CASSWEPGQSTEAFF
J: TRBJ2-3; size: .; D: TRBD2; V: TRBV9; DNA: TGTGCCAGCAGCCTAAGCGGGGGCCAGAGGGATACGCAGTATTTT; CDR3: CASSLSGGQRDTQYF
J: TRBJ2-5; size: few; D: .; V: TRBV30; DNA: TGTGCCTGGAGTAGGCAGGGTCTCCAAGAGACCCAGTACTTC; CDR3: CAWSRQGLQETQYF
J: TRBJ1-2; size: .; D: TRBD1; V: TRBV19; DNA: TGTGCCAGTGCAGACAGGGGGCAAATCTATGGCTACACCTTC; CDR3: CASADRGQIYGYTF
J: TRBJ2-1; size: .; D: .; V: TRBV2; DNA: TGTGCCGCCAGCAGGGGGGCAGGTATCTACAATGAGCAGTTCTTC; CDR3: CAASRGAGIYNEQFF
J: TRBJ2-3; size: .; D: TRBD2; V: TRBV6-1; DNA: TGTGCCAGCAGCGAAGCGGCTAGCGGGGGAGATACGCAGTATTTT; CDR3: CASSEAASGGDTQYF
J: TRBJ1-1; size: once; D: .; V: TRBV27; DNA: TGTGCCAGCAGTTTTTTATCTCGGGTCACTGAAGCTTTCTTT; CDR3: CASSFLSRVTEAFF
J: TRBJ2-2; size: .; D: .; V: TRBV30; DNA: TGTGCCTGGAGGGAGGGGGAGCTGTTTTTT; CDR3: CAWREGELFF
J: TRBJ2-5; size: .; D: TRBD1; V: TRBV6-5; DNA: TGTGCCAGCAGTTACCCTGGACAGGGAGGGACCCAGTACTTC; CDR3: CASSYPGQGGTQYF
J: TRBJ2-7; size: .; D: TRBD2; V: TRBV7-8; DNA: TGTGCCAGCAGCTCAGACTGGGGGGGGAGCTCCTACGAGCAGTACTTC; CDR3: CASSSDWGGSSYEQYF
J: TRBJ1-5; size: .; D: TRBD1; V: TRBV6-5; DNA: TGTGCCAGCAGTACCCGGGACAGGGGCTATCCCCAGCATTTT; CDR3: CASSTRDRGYPQHF
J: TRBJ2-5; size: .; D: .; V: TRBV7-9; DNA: TGTGCCAGCAGCCCCCCCCGTGACCCCGGGGAGACCCAGTACTTC; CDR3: CASSPPRDPGETQYF
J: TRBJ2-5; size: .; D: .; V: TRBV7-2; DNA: TGTGCCAGCAGCGCCCAGTCGGGTCGTGTGGAGACCCAGTACTTC; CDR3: CASSAQSGRVETQYF
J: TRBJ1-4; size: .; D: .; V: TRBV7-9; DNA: TGTGCCAGCAGCCCTGGGCCTCGAAGGAATGAAAAACTGTTTTTT; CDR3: CASSPGPRRNEKLFF
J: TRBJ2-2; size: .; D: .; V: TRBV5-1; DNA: TGCGCCAGCAAGCCGGGCGGGAAGAACACCGGGGAGCTGTTTTTT; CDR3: CASKPGGKNTGELFF
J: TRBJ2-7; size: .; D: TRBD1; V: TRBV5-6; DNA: TGTGCCAGCAGCTCCGGACAGGGAGCCGAGCAGTACTTC; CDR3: CASSSGQGAEQYF
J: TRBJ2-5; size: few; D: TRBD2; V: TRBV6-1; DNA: TGTGCCAGCAGTGGACTAGCGGGAGGGCCGGAGACCCAGTACTTC; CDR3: CASSGLAGGPETQYF
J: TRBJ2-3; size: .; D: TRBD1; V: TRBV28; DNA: TGTGCCAGCACAGGGGGAGTGGGAGATACGCAGTATTTT; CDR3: CASTGGVGDTQYF
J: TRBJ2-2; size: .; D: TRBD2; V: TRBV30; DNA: TGTGCCTGGAGTTTCGGTGCGGCGGGAGTCACCGGGGAGCTGTTTTTT; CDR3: CAWSFGAAGVTGELFF